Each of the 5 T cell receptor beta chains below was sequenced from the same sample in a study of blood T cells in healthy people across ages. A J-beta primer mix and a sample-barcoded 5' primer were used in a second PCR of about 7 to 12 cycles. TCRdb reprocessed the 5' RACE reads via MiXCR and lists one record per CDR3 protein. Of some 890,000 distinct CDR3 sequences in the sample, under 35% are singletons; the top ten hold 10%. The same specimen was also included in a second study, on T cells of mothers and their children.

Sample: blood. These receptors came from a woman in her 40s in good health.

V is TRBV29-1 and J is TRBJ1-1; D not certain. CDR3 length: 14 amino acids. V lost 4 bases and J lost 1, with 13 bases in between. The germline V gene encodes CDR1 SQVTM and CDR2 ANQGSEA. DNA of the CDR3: TGCAGCGTTGTTAGGGTGGGTGGGAACACTGAAGCTTTCTTT. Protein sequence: CSVVRVGGNTEAFF.

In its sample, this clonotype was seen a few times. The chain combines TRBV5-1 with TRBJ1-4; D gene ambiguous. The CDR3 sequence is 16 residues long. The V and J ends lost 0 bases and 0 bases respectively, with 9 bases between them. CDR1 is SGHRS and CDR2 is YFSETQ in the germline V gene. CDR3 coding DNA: TGCGCCAGCAGCTTGGCGGACCCTGCAACTAATGAAAAACTGTTTTTT. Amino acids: CASSLADPATNEKLFF.

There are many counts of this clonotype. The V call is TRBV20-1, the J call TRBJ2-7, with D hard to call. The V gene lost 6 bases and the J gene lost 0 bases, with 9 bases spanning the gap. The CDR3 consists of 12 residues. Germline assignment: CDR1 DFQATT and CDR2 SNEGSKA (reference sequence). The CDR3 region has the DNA TGCAGTGCCACCATAAACTCCTACGAGCAGTACTTC. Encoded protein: CSATINSYEQYF.

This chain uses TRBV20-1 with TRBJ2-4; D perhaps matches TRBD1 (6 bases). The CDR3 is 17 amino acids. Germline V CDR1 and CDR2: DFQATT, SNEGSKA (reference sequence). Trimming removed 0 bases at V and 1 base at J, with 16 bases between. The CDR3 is CSARDQGQSGAKNIQYF. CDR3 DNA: TGCAGTGCTAGAGATCAAGGACAGTCGGGGGCCAAAAACATTCAGTACTTC.

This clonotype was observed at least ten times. CDR3 sequence (DNA): TGTGCCAGCAGCTTACAAAGGGGGACACAGACCCAGTACTTC. Translated: CASSLQRGTQTQYF. The V gene is TRBV7-2, the J gene TRBJ2-5; weak D call: TRBD1 (6 bases). Per the germline V gene, CDR1 is SGHTA and CDR2 is FQGNSA. Trimming removed 2 bases at V and 6 bases at J, with 13 bases between. The CDR3 is 14 amino acids.